A single sample gave rise to the 5 T cell receptor beta chains below, sequenced in a study of T cell responses to AZD1222 COVID-19 vaccine. The repertoire was sequenced with immunoSEQ multiplex PCR; TCRdb's copy has only in-frame clones and lacks some. The sample records about 140,000 clones, roughly 90% being singletons. The specimen was peripheral blood, collected on day 0 of AZD1222 vaccination. These receptors came from an adult in good health.

This clone was counted once. V is TRBV3-1 (or the pseudogene TRBV3-2) and J is TRBJ1-2; D is ambiguous. Germline loops: CDR1 LGHDT, CDR2 YNNKEL (reference sequence). There are 13 residues in the CDR3. V dropped 1 base and J dropped 10 bases, with 13 bases sitting between them. This chain's CDR3 is CASSQALLMDYTF. CDR3 nucleotides: TGTGCCAGCAGCCAAGCCCTTCTCATGGACTACACCTTC.

This sequence joins TRBV27 and TRBJ2-7; 7 positions match TRBD2. The CDR3 sequence is 14 residues long. V was clipped by 7 bases and J by 2 bases; unmatched bases: 8. The V gene's germline CDR1 is MNHEY and CDR2 SMNVEV (reference sequence). The CDR3 region has the DNA TGTGCCAGCAAGGCTAGCGGAGAACCCTACGAGCAGTACTTC. Translating it yields CASKASGEPYEQYF.

The chain joins TRBV10-2 to TRBJ1-1; D call uncertain. V was pared by 6 bases and J by 2 bases, with 7 bases between. The CDR3 extends over 12 amino acids. Germline V gives CDR1 WSHSY, CDR2 SAAADI. CDR3 in amino acids: CASSPTNTEAFF. For the CDR3, the DNA is TGCGCCAGCAGCCCTACCAACACTGAAGCTTTCTTT.

This sequence joins TRBV5-4 and TRBJ2-3; 9 nucleotides align to TRBD2. With 3 bases clipped from V and 3 bases from J, the junction kept 14 bases outside the gene matches. The germline V gene has CDR1 SGHNT and CDR2 YYREEE (reference sequence). The CDR3 spans 18 residues. The CDR3 DNA sequence: TGTGCCAGCAGCTACATTAGATGGGTAGCGGGAGCGACAGATACGCAGTATTTT. Translating it yields CASSYIRWVAGATDTQYF.

This sequence joins TRBV7-2 and TRBJ1-2; 8 bases are a match to TRBD1. Germline CDR1 SGHTA, CDR2 FQGNSA. J gave up 6 bases and V 6 bases, and 6 bases lay outside the gene matches. The CDR3 consists of 13 residues. The CDR3 DNA sequence: TGTGCCAGCAGGTCGACAGGGGTTGATGGCTACACCTTC. Translating gives CASRSTGVDGYTF. Filled out from reference TRBV7-2 and TRBJ1-2, the complete variable domain reads GAGVSQSPSNKVTEKGKDVELRCDPISGHTALYWYRQSLGQGLEFLIYFQGNSAPDKSGLPSDRFSAERTGGSVSTLTIQRTQQEDSAVYLCASRSTGVDGYTFGSGTRLTVV.